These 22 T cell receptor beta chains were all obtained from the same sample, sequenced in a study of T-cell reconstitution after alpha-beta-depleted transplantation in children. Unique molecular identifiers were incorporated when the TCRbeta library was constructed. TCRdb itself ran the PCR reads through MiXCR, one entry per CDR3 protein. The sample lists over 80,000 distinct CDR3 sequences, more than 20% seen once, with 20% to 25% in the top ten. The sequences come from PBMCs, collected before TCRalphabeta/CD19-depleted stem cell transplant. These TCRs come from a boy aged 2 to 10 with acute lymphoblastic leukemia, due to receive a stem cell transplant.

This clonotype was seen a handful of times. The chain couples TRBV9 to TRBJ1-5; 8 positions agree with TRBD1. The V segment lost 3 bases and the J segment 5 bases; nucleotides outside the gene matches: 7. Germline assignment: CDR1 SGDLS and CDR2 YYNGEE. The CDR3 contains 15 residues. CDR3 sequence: CASSAGQGRDQPQHF. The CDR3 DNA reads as TGTGCCAGCAGCGCCGGACAGGGTAGGGATCAGCCCCAGCATTTT.

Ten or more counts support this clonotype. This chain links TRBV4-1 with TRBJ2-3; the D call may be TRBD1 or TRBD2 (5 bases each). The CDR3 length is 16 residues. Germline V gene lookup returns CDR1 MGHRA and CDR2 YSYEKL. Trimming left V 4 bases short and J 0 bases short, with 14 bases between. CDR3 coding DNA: TGCGCCAGCAGCCTTACGGGGCCGTTTAGCACAGATACGCAGTATTTT. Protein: CASSLTGPFSTDTQYF.

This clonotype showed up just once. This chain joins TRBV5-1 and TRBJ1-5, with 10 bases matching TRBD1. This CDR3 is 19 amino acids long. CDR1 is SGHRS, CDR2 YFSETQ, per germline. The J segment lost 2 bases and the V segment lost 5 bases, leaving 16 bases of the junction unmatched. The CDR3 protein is CASRRFKQDRGFGNQPQHF. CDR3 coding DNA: TGCGCCAGCAGAAGATTTAAACAGGACAGGGGGTTCGGCAATCAGCCCCAGCATTTT.

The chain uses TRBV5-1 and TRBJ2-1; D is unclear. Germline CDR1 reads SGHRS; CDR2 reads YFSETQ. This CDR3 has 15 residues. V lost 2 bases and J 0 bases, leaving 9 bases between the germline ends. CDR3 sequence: CASSLTWSSYNEQFF. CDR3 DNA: TGCGCCAGCAGCTTAACCTGGAGCTCCTACAATGAGCAGTTCTTC. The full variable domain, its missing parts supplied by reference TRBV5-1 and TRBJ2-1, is KAGVTQTPRYLIKTRGQQVTLSCSPISGHRSVSWYQQTPGQGLQFLFEYFSETQRNKGNFPGRFSGRQFSNSRSEMNVSTLELGDSALYLCASSLTWSSYNEQFFGPGTRLTVL.

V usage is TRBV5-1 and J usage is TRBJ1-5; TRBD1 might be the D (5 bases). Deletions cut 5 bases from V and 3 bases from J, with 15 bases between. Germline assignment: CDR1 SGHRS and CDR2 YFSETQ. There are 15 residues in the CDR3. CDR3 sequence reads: CASSLLGVPNQPQHF. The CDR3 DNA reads TGCGCCAGCAGTCTCTTAGGGGTCCCCAATCAGCCCCAGCATTTT.

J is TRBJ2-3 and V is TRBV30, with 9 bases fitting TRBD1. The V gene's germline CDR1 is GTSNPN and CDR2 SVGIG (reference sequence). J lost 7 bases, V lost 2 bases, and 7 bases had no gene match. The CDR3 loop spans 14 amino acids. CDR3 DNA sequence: TGTGCCTGGAGTAGGGGACAGGGCGTGAATACGCAGTATTTT. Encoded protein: CAWSRGQGVNTQYF. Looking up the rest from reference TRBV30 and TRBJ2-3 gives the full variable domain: SQTIHQWPATLVQPVGSPLSLECTVEGTSNPNLYWYRQAAGRGLQLLFYSVGIGQISSEVPQNLSASRPQDRQFILSSKKLLLSDSGFYLCAWSRGQGVNTQYFGPGTRLTVL.

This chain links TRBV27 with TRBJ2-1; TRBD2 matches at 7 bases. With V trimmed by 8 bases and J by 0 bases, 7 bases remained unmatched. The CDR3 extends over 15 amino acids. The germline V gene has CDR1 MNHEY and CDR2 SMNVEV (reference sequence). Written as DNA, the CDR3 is TGTGCCAGCCAATCGGGGACTAACTCCTACAATGAGCAGTTCTTC. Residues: CASQSGTNSYNEQFF.

For the CDR3, the DNA is TGTGCCAGCAGTAAGACTAGCGGAGGCTCCTACAATGAGCAGTTCTTC. The encoded protein is CASSKTSGGSYNEQFF. The chain links TRBV28 to TRBJ2-1; TRBD2 agrees at 9 bases. Looked up from germline, CDR1 is MDHEN and CDR2 is SYDVKM. V was pared by 5 bases and J by 0 bases, with 5 bases of the junction left unmatched. The CDR3 extends over 16 amino acids. Full variable domain (outside the CDR3, taken from reference TRBV28 and TRBJ2-1): DVKVTQSSRYLVKRTGEKVFLECVQDMDHENMFWYRQDPGLGLRLIYFSYDVKMKEKGDIPEGYSVSREKKERFSLILESASTNQTSMYLCASSKTSGGSYNEQFFGPGTRLTVL.

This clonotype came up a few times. The CDR3 nucleotides read TGTGCCAGCAGCACCGGACAGGGGAGTTATGGCTACACCTTC. Its protein is CASSTGQGSYGYTF. The V and J genes are TRBV12-3 or TRBV12-4 and TRBJ1-2; 9 nucleotides align to TRBD1. Germline trimming cut 6 bases from V and 5 bases from J; bases unmatched to any gene: 7. The CDR3 consists of 14 residues.

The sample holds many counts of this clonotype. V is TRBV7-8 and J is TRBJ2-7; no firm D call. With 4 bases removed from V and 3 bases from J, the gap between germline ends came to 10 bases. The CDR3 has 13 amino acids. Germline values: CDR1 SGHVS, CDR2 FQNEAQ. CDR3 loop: CASSYPGRYEQYF. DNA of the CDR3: TGTGCCAGCAGCTATCCGGGTCGCTACGAGCAGTACTTC.

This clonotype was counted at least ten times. This chain's CDR3 is CATSVAEGLGDTQYF. CDR3 sequence (DNA): TGTGCCACCAGTGTAGCGGAGGGGCTGGGAGATACGCAGTATTTT. This rearrangement joins TRBV24-1 to TRBJ2-3; D is perhaps TRBD2 (6 bases). The CDR3 spans 15 residues. Germline CDR1 is KGHDR and CDR2 is SFDVKD. The ends were cut back, 5 bases at V and 5 bases at J, with 16 bases in the middle.

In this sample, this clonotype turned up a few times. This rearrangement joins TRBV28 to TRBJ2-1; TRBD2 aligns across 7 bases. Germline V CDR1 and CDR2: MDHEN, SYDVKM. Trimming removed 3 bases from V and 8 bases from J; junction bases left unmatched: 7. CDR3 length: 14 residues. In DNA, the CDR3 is TGTGCCAGCAGTTTTGGCGGACTAGGCGATGAGCAGTTCTTC. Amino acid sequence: CASSFGGLGDEQFF.

The DNA for the CDR3 is TGTGCCACCAGCAGGGATGGGACATCCTACTCCGAGCAGTACTTC. This translates into CATSRDGTSYSEQYF. V is TRBV15 and J is TRBJ2-7, with D possibly TRBD1 on 6 matching bases. Germline V gene data show CDR1 as LNHNV and CDR2 as YYDKDF (reference sequence). V lost 3 bases to trimming and J lost 6 bases, with 18 bases between them. The CDR3 has 15 residues.

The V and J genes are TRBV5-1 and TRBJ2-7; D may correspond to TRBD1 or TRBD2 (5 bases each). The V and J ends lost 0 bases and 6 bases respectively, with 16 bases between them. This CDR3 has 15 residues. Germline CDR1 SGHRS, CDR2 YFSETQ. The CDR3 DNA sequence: TGCGCCAGCAGCTTGGAAGCCCGGAAGGGGACCGAGCAGTACTTC. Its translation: CASSLEARKGTEQYF.

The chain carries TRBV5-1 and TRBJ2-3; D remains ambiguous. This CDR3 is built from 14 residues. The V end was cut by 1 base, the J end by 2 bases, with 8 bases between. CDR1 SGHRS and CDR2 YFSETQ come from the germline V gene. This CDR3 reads CASSLRLFTDTQYF. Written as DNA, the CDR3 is TGCGCCAGCAGCTTGCGGCTTTTCACAGATACGCAGTATTTT.

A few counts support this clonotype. In DNA form, the CDR3 reads TGCGCCAGCAGCCAAGGACCGAGTAGAGCAACCTACGAGCAGTACTTC. Protein sequence: CASSQGPSRATYEQYF. V is TRBV4-1 and J is TRBJ2-7; D unresolved. Germline CDR1 is MGHRA and CDR2 is YSYEKL. The CDR3 is made up of 16 amino acids. The V gene lost 1 base and the J gene lost 2 bases, with 15 bases spanning the gap.

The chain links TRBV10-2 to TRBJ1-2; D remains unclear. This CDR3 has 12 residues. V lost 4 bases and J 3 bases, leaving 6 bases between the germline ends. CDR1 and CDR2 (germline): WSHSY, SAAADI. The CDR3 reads CASSGADYGYTF. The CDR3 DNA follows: TGCGCCAGCAGTGGGGCAGACTATGGCTACACCTTC.

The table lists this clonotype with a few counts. The CDR3 here is CASSFREFQPQHF. Here the CDR3 DNA reads TGTGCCAGCAGTTTTAGGGAATTTCAGCCCCAGCATTTT. The chain employs TRBV12-3 or TRBV12-4 and TRBJ1-5; D is unresolved. Trimming removed 3 bases from V and 6 bases from J, with 9 bases in between. This CDR3 comprises 13 residues.

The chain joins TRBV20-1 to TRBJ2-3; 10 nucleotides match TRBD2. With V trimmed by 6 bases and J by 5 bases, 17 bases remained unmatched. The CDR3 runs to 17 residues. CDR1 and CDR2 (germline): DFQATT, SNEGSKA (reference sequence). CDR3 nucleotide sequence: TGCAGTGCCATAGAGAGGACTAGCGGCCCATGGGGAGATACGCAGTATTTT. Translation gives CSAIERTSGPWGDTQYF.

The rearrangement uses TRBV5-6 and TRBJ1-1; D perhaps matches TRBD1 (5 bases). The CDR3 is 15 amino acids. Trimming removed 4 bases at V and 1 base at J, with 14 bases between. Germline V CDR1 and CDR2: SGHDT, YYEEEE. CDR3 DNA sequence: TGTGCCAGCAGCGGGGCCCTTAAGGGGAACACTGAAGCTTTCTTT. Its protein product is CASSGALKGNTEAFF.

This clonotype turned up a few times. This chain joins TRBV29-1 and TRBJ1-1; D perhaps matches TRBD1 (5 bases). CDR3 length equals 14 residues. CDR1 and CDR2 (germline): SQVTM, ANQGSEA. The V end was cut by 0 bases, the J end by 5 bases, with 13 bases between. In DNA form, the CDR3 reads TGCAGCGTTGAAGAGGGGGAGGGGTGGACTGAAGCTTTCTTT. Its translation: CSVEEGEGWTEAFF. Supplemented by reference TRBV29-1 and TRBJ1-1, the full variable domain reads SAVISQKPSRDICQRGTSLTIQCQVDSQVTMMFWYRQQPGQSLTLIATANQGSEATYESGFVIDKFPISRPNLTFSTLTVSNMSPEDSSIYLCSVEEGEGWTEAFFGQGTRLTVV.

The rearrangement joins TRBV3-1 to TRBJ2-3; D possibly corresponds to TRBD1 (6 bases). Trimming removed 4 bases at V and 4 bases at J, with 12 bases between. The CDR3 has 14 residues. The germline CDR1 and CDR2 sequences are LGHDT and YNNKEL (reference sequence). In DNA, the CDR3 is TGTGCCAGCAGCCTACAGGGATTTGCAGATACGCAGTATTTT. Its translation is CASSLQGFADTQYF.